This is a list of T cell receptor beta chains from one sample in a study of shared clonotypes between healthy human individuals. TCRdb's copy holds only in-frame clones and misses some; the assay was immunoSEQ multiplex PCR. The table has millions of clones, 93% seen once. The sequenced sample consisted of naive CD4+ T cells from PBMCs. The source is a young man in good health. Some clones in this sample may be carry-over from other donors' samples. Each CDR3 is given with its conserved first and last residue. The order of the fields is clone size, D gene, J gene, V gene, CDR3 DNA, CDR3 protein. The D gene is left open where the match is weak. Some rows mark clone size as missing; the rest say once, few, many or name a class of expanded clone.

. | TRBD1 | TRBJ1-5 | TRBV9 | TGTGCCAGCAGCGTAGCCGGCAGGGGGCGCGAGGGTTGTCAGCCCCAGCATTTT | CASSVAGRGREGCQPQHF
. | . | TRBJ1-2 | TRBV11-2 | TGTGCCAGCAGCTTATTCCCTGGGGTCGGCTACACCTTC | CASSLFPGVGYTF
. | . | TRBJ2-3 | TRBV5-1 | TGCGCCAGCAGCTTGTCGAGTGTAACAGATACGCAGTATTTT | CASSLSSVTDTQYF
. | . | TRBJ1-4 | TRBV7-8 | TGTGCCAGCAGAGGGGGGCTGTATAATGAAAAACTGTTTTTT | CASRGGLYNEKLFF
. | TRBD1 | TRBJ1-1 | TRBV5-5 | TGTGCCAGCAGCTTGGAGGGCACAGGGGGAATTGTAGCTTTCTTT | CASSLEGTGGIVAFF
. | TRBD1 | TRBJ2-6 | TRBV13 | TGTGCCAGCAGCCCCAGGGGGCCTGGGGCCAACGTCCTGACTTTC | CASSPRGPGANVLTF
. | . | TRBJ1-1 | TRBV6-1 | TGTGCCACCCCCCGGACAGCTGGGACTGAAGCTTTCTTT | CATPRTAGTEAFF
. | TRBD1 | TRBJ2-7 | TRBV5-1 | TGCGCCAGCAGCCTACCGGGACAGGGATCCTACGAGCAGTACTTC | CASSLPGQGSYEQYF
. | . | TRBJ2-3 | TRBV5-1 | TGCGCCAGCAGCCCCCAGACTCAGAGCACAGATACGCAGTATTTT | CASSPQTQSTDTQYF
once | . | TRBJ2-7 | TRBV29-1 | TGCAGCGTTGAAAAACACGGACAGCCCTACGAGCAGTACTTC | CSVEKHGQPYEQYF
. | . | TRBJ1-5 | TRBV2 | TGTGCCAGCAGTGAATTTTTACAAGTGAATCAGCCCCAGCATTTT | CASSEFLQVNQPQHF
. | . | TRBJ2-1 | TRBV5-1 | TGCGCCAGCAGCACCCGTACCGGGAGTACCTCCTACAATGAGCAGTTCTTC | CASSTRTGSTSYNEQFF
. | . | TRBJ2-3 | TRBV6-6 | TGTGCCAGCAAGCGGGATACGCAGTATTTT | CASKRDTQYF
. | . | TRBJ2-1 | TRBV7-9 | TGTGCCAGCAGCTTAGTACGGGGGTACAATGAGCAGTTCTTC | CASSLVRGYNEQFF
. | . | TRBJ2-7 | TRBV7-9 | TGTGCCAGCAGCCCCCGGCAACGTTTTGCAAGAAGGCCTCGCGAGCAGTACTTC | CASSPRQRFARRPREQYF
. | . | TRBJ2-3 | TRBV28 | TGTGCCAGCAGCAGAGGTGGGCAGGCGCAGTATTTT | CASSRGGQAQYF
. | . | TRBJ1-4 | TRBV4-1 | TGCGCCAGCAGCCAAGTGTTAACAGTGGAAAAACTGTTTTTT | CASSQVLTVEKLFF
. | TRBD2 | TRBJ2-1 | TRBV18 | TGTGCCAGCTCTCAAGGACTAGCGGGAGGGTCCAATGAGCAGTTCTTC | CASSQGLAGGSNEQFF
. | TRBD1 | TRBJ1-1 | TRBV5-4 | TGTGCCAGCACCACGGACAGGGCCAACACTGAAGCTTTCTTT | CASTTDRANTEAFF
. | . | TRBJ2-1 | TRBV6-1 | TGTGCCAGTACCACGCTGAGGGTTAATGAGCAGTTCTTC | CASTTLRVNEQFF
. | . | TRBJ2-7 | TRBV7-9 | TGTGCCAGCAGCTTTCAGAGTGGGTCCGAGCAGTACTTC | CASSFQSGSEQYF
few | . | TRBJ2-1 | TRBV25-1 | TGTGCCAGCAGTGCCCACGGGAGTTCCAATGAGCAGTTCTTC | CASSAHGSSNEQFF
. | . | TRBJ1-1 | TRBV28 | TGTGCCAGCAGTTTCCTACGGCCTAATATTGAAGCTTTCTTT | CASSFLRPNIEAFF
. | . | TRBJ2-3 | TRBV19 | TGTGCCAGTAGTGAGGGCGGGAGCACAGATACGCAGTATTTT | CASSEGGSTDTQYF
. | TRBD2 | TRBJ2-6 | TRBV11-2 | TGTGCCAGCAGCCCGCGTGGCGGGAGGGCCCTTTTCGGGGCCAACGTCCTGACTTTC | CASSPRGGRALFGANVLTF
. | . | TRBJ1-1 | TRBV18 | TGTGCCAGCTCACTGCTACTTAGCGGGACTCGAACTGAAGCTTTCTTT | CASSLLLSGTRTEAFF
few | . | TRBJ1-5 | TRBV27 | TGTGCCAGCAGTCTAGGGAGGGGCGATCAGCCCCAGCATTTT | CASSLGRGDQPQHF
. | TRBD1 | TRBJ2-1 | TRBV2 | TGTGCCAGCAGGTCGACAGGGTGGCCCTACAATGAGCAGTTCTTC | CASRSTGWPYNEQFF
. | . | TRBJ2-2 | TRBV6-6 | TGTGCCAGCAGTTACTCGTGGGGGCGTGGCACCGGGGAGCTGTTTTTT | CASSYSWGRGTGELFF
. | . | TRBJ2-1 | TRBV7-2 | TGTGCCAGCAGCTTACTCGCGGGACTGGGAAACAATGAGCAGTTCTTC | CASSLLAGLGNNEQFF
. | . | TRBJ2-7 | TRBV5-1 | TGCGCCAGCAGTCTCGGAAGGGAGTTTTCCTACGAGCAGTACTTC | CASSLGREFSYEQYF
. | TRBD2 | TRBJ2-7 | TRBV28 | TGTGCCGCTAGCGGGCCGAGCTCCTACGAGCAGTACTTC | CAASGPSSYEQYF
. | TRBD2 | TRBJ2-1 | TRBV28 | TGTGCCAGCAGTTTGTGGGGGACTAGCCGCGATGAGCAGTTCTTC | CASSLWGTSRDEQFF
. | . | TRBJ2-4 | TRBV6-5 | TGTGCCAGCACCCCTCGGGCCAAAAACATTCAGTACTTC | CASTPRAKNIQYF
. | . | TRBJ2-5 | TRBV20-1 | TGCAGTGCTACCCCCAGGGAGACCCAGTACTTC | CSATPRETQYF
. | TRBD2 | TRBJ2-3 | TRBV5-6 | TGTGCCAGCAGCCCAATACTAGCGGGACGACGCACAGATACGCAGTATTTT | CASSPILAGRRTDTQYF
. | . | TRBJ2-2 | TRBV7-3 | TGTGCCAGCAGCCTGCAGGGGTCGCAGAACACCGGGGAGCTGTTTTTT | CASSLQGSQNTGELFF
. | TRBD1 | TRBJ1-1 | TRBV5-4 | TGTGCCAGCAGCCACCCTTCAGGGGGGATGAACACTGAAGCTTTCTTT | CASSHPSGGMNTEAFF
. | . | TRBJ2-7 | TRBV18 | TGTGCCAGCTCACCACCGGGCTCCTACGAGCAGTACTTC | CASSPPGSYEQYF
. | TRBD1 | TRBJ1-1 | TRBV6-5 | TGTGCCAGCAGTTACACCGGGACAGGGCGCGACACTGAAGCTTTCTTT | CASSYTGTGRDTEAFF
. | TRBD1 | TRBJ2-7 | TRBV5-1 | TGCGCCAGCAGCTGGGGGACAGTCTCCTACGAGCAGTACTTC | CASSWGTVSYEQYF
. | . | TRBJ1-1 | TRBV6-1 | TGTGCCAGCAGTGACAGGGGTCGCGGGACTGAAGCTTTCTTT | CASSDRGRGTEAFF
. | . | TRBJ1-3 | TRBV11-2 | TGTGCCAGCAGCTTAGTATCAGCTTTCTCTGGAAACACCATATATTTT | CASSLVSAFSGNTIYF
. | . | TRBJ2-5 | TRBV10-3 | TGTGCCATCAGTGCCAGTCAAGAGACCCAGTACTTC | CAISASQETQYF
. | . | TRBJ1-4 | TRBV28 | TGTGCCAGCAGTTTAGCGGGGATACAGAGTAATGAAAAACTGTTTTTT | CASSLAGIQSNEKLFF
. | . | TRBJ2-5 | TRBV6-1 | TGTGCCAGCAGTGTCGGGGAAGAGACCCAGTACTTC | CASSVGEETQYF
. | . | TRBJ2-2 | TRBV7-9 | TGTGCCAGCAGCTTAGATTGGGTTGGCACCGGGGAGCTGTTTTTT | CASSLDWVGTGELFF
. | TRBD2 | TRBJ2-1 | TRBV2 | TGTGCCAGCAGTGGACTAGCGGGAGGAGATGAGCAGTTCTTC | CASSGLAGGDEQFF
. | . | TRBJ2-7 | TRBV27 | TGTGCCAGCAGTTGGGGTCAGGGGCGGGCTCCCTACGAGCAGTACTTC | CASSWGQGRAPYEQYF
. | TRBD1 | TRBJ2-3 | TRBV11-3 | TGTGCCAGCAGCTTGGACAGGGACACAGATACGCAGTATTTT | CASSLDRDTDTQYF
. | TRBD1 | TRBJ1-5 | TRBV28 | TGTGCCAGCAGTTTATTCGGACAGGGAACTCGTCAGCCCCAGCATTTT | CASSLFGQGTRQPQHF
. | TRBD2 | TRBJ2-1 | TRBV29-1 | TGCAGCGTGCCTAAGTTAATAGCGGGTGATCTCAATGAGCAGTTCTTC | CSVPKLIAGDLNEQFF
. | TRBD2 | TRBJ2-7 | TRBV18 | TGTGCCAGCTCACCAGTCCTAGCGGGGACCTACGAGCAGTACTTC | CASSPVLAGTYEQYF
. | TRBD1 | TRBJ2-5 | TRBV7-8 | TGTGCCAGCAGCTTAGTTGGGGGTCAGGGGGCCGAGACCCAGTACTTC | CASSLVGGQGAETQYF
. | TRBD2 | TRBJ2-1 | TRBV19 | TGTGCCAGTAGTACCCTGACTAGCGGGAGGGCCAGTGAGCAGTTCTTC | CASSTLTSGRASEQFF
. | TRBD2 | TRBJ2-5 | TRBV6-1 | TGTGCCAGCAGTGAAGGACTAGCGGGCACTCAAGAGACCCAGTACTTC | CASSEGLAGTQETQYF
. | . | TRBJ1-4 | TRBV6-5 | TGTGCCAGCAGAAGCAGAAATGAAAAACTGTTTTTT | CASRSRNEKLFF
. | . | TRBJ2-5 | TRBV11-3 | TGTGCCAGCAGCTTAGGCATTCGCCAAGAGACCCAGTACTTC | CASSLGIRQETQYF
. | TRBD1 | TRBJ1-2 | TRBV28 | TGTGCCACCGCAATCCCGGGACAGGGGGTAGGCTATGGCTACACCTTC | CATAIPGQGVGYGYTF